This T cell receptor beta chain appears in the sequencing data of a study of molecular identifiers for immune sequencing clone quantification. TCRdb re-analysed the PCR reads in MiXCR, keeping a single row per CDR3 protein. In the table there are a few hundred thousand distinct CDR3 sequences, under 25% of which are singletons. The CDR3 covers 15 residues. Trimming pared 0 bases from V and 2 bases from J, leaving 11 bases between. Germline V gene data show CDR1 as LGHDT and CDR2 as YNNKEL (reference sequence). This clonotype was obtained from a human donor in good health. Some libraries in this study had Jurkat cell RNA spiked in. The chain carries TRBV3-1 and TRBJ2-7; no clear D. What was sequenced was naive CD8+ T cells from blood, with Jurkat cell RNA spiked in. Subset noted: FACS-sorted CD8+CD4-CCR7+CD45RA+ naive T cells. DNA for the CDR3: TGTGCCAGCAGCCAAGATTGGGGTGGGGCCTACGAGCAGTACTTC. Protein product: CASSQDWGGAYEQYF.